This TCR beta chain is from a study of blood T cell repertoires in COVID-19 (dated by TCRdb to about 2020). Turning to the overall study: Collaborator samples came from the United States, Italy and Spain and covered acute and convalescent phases of COVID-19. The prospective study material was composed of cDNA or gDNA derived from T cells, B-cell-depleted T cells, or PBMCs. Deeply sampled blood TCRbeta repertoires from subjects exposed to, actively infected with, or recovered from COVID-19 were included in the dataset. The repertoires were released in a freely available public database intended as a resource for research on the immune response to SARS-CoV-2. The samples were drawn from the first 160 participants of the ongoing ImmuneRACE study and from over a thousand subjects provided by 6 global collaborators. Sample metadata almost always included a de-identified subject ID, COVID-19 status, age in years and sex. Where available, HLA class I and class II types were obtained from metadata supplied by the sample provider rather than from assay-based typing.

The CDR3 covers 13 residues, taking in both the cysteine and the phenylalanine. The DNA shown is the 39-base CDR3, in frame from base 1. CDR1 SQVTM and CDR2 ANQGSEA are derived from the germline V gene. A distance of 10 bases separates the germline ends of V and J, which lose 4 bases and 2 bases respectively. Collaborating institutions collected whole blood in K2EDTA tubes following their own protocols. For TCRbeta analysis, collaborator samples were shipped as frozen whole blood, as isolated PBMCs, or as DNA extracted from either sample type. Paper-wide results and their limitations: The amount of clinical and demographic metadata varied by source and participant and was provided uncurated.

TCRbeta CDR3 regions were amplified from genomic DNA using the immunoSEQ Assay, a bias-controlled multiplex PCR. Processing in the source paper ran as follows. Nucleated cell counts per sample were estimated from amplification of reference gene primers within the assay. To quantify the absolute abundance of each unique TCRbeta CDR3 rearrangement, sequence reads were collapsed and filtered. Productive Simpson clonality was computed per sample as the square root of Simpson's diversity index over productive rearrangements. TCRdb holds this immuneACCESS table with in-frame rearrangements only. Some clones are missing; in checked studies, unresolved V genes explain under half, and the rest has no known cause. D and trimming come from the DNA, and the V and J calls and clone size come from that table. This sample is represented by under 150,000 clones; about four fifths of them were singletons. The top ten clonotypes cover 17% of the sample.

Remarks on this clone: The clone's antigen remains unknown. Per-base qualities were not stored, and no clone one base away is much larger.

The chain was built from TRBV29-1 and TRBJ2-3, with the D gene uncertain. The sequenced sample consisted of peripheral blood. The TCR originated in a woman older than 75 with acute or convalescent COVID-19. In nucleotide form, the sequence is TGCAGCGTTGGTACTCCTTACACAGATACGCAGTATTTT. Its protein product is CSVGTPYTDTQYF.